This T cell receptor beta chain was identified during a study of circulating and synovial CD4+ cells in juvenile arthritis. A word on this clone: Its antigen is not identified. This same CDR3 is encoded by further DNA sequences in the sample.

Per the germline V gene, CDR1 is LGHNA and CDR2 is YSLEER. There are 16 residues in the CDR3. With 3 bases removed from V and 4 bases from J, the gap between germline ends came to 18 bases. Study-level results: Some such blood samples were as oligoclonal as synovium.

This table comes from immunoSEQ multiplex PCR, and its TCRdb copy is limited to in-frame clones, with some not included. This sample has about 33,000 clones; 90% to 95% occur once, and the top ten carry 0.15% to 0.2%. This clonotype was obtained from a human donor with juvenile idiopathic arthritis. What was sequenced was CD4+ T cells from blood. V usage is TRBV4-3 and J usage is TRBJ1-2; no definite D call. The CDR3 spells CASSQDRAWSGYGYTF. CDR3 DNA sequence: TGCGCCAGCAGCCAGGATAGAGCATGGAGCGGCTATGGCTACACCTTC.